This TCR beta chain was sequenced for a study of blood T cells in healthy people across ages. Study-level results: Naive T cell percentage showed a strong correlation with TCR beta diversity.

Then a second PCR, running about 6 to 11 cycles, was carried out with a sample-barcoded 5' primer and a J-beta primer mix. Every molecule of cDNA carried a tag from a template-switch adaptor with 12 random nucleotides. MiXCR, run by TCRdb on the 5' RACE reads, gives a single entry per CDR3 protein. Of under 700,000 distinct CDR3 sequences listed, 24% are singletons. CDR1 MNHEY and CDR2 SMNVEV come from the germline V gene (reference sequence). The CDR3 totals 14 residues. V was pared by 3 bases and J by 5 bases, with 13 bases between. This clonotype occurred a few times. Its specificity is not known. This sample was shared with a second study, whose subject was T cells of mothers and their children. That work adds: Donation was provided by three healthy Caucasian mothers along with their six children.

The chain uses TRBV27 and TRBJ1-1; no reliable D call. The receptor was derived from a boy aged 5-17 years in good health. Material for sequencing was blood. The CDR3 loop is CASSFSPVGTEAFF. In nucleotides, the CDR3 is TGTGCCAGCAGTTTCTCGCCGGTGGGAACTGAAGCTTTCTTT.